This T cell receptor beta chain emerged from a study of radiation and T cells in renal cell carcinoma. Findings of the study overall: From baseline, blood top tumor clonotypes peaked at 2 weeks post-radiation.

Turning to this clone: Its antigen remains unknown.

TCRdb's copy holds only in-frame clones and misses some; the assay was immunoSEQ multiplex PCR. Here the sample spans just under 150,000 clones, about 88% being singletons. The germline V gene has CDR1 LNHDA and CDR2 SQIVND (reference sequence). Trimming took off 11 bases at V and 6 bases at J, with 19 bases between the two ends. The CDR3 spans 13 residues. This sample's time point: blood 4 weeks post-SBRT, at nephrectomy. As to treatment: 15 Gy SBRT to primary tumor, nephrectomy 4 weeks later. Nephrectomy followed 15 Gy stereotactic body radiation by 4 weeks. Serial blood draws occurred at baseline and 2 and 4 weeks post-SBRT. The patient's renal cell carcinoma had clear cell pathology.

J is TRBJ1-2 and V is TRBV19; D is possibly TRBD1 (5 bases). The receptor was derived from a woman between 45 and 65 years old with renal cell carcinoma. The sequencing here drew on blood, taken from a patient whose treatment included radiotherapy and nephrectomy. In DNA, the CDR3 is TGTGCCCGACAAAAGAGGGGAAATAATGGCTACACCTTC. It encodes CARQKRGNNGYTF.